The text below deals with one T cell receptor beta chain. Its specificity is not known. Flow cytometry served to check the purity of CD4+ and CD8+ cells, which were isolated by positive magnetic bead selection. The sample belongs to a study of somatic mutations in cytotoxic T cells in rheumatoid arthritis. The wider study: Patient blood, which was peripheral blood collected as 30 ml EDTA, was drawn right after diagnosis and before any treatment started.

The study's findings and limits: Some patients, about an eighth of the roughly 65, had a largest CD8+ clone that exceeded 20% of CD8+ cells. It was in rheumatoid arthritis patients, but not in healthy controls, that CD8+ clonality increased with age.

The repertoire was sequenced with immunoSEQ multiplex PCR; TCRdb's copy has only in-frame clones and lacks some. The table lists roughly 30,000 clones, around nine tenths of them singletons. The sample comprised CD8+ T cells sorted from blood. The clonotype was recovered from an adult with rheumatoid arthritis.

The chain's CDR3 is CASSRTNQGGYTF. The CDR3 DNA sequence: TGTGCCAGTAGCCGGACAAACCAGGGTGGCTACACCTTC. This chain links TRBV6-5 with TRBJ1-2, with D possibly being TRBD1 (5 bases). Trimming removed 9 bases from V and 7 bases from J, with 18 bases in between. Germline CDR1 MNHEY, CDR2 SVGAGI. The CDR3 has 13 amino acids.